This TCR beta chain originates from a study of CD8+ T cells in alopecia areata. Background on the study: Tofacitinib was taken orally by treated patients, and the dose was 5 to 10 mg twice daily.

This clone was detected only a few times. Its antigen is still unknown. General study results and limits: For lesional scalp, especially alopecia totalis/universalis, clonality was higher than in normal scalp. Compared with mice, patients displayed less clear TCR sharing, possibly for HLA-related reasons.

V dropped 7 bases and J dropped 1 base, with 10 bases sitting between them. This CDR3 has 13 residues. In germline, CDR1 is MNHNS, CDR2 SASEGT. Following extraction, RNA underwent reverse transcription to cDNA, which served as the sequencing template. The table came from immunoSEQ multiplex PCR; TCRdb's copy has only in-frame clones and leaves some out. The sample has 150,000 or so clones; around half are singletons. The sequence was obtained from a human donor with alopecia areata. This material consisted of CD8+ T cells sorted from blood, taken at week 0. V gene TRBV6-1 combines with J gene TRBJ1-1; possibly TRBD1 for D (5 bases). The CDR3 sequence: CASIQAGNTEAFF. CDR3 coding DNA: TGTGCCAGCATACAGGCGGGGAACACTGAAGCTTTCTTT.